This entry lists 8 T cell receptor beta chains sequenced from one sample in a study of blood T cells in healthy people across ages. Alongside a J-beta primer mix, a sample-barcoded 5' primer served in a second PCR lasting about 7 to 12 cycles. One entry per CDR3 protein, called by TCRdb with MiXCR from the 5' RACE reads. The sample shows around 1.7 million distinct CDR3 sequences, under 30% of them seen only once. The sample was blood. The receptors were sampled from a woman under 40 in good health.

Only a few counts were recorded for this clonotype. For the CDR3, the DNA is TGTGCCAGCAGCCAAGATAGGGGGGGATATGGTGAGCAGTTCTTC. This sequence encodes CASSQDRGGYGEQFF. This chain links TRBV14 with TRBJ2-1; tentatively, D is TRBD2 (7 bases). This CDR3 spans 15 amino acids. The germline V and J ends were trimmed by 0 bases and 9 bases, with 15 bases remaining between them. Germline V gene sequence: CDR1 SGHDN, CDR2 FVKESK. The full variable domain, its missing parts supplied by reference TRBV14 and TRBJ2-1, is EAGVTQFPSHSVIEKGQTVTLRCDPISGHDNLYWYRRVMGKEIKFLLHFVKESKQDESGMPNNRFLAERTGGTYSTLKVQPAELEDSGVYFCASSQDRGGYGEQFFGPGTRLTVL.

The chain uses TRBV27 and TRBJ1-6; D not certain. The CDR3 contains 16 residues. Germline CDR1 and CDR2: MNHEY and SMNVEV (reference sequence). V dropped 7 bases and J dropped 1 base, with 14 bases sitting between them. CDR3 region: CASKYKDRSYNSPLHF. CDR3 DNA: TGTGCCAGCAAATACAAGGATCGTTCCTATAATTCACCCCTCCACTTT.

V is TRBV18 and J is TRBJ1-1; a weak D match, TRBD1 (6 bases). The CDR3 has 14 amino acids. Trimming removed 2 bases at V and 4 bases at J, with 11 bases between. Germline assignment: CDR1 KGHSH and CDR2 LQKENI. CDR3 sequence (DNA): TGTGCCAGCTCACCAGGCAGGGGAAGCACTGAAGCTTTCTTT. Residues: CASSPGRGSTEAFF.

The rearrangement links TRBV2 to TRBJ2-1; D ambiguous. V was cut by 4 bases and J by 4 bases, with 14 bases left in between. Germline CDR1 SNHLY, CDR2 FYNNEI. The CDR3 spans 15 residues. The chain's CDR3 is CASSGAASQYNEQFF. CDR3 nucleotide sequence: TGTGCCAGCAGTGGGGCGGCGTCCCAATACAATGAGCAGTTCTTC. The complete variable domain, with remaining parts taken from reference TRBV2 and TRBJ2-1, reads EPEVTQTPSHQVTQMGQEVILRCVPISNHLYFYWYRQILGQKVEFLVSFYNNEISEKSEIFDDQFSVERPDGSNFTLKIRSTKLEDSAMYFCASSGAASQYNEQFFGPGTRLTVL.

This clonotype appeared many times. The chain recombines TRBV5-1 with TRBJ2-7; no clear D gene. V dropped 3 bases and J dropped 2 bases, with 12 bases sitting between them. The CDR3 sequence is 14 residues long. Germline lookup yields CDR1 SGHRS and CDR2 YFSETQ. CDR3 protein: CASSWKGQTYEQYF. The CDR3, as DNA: TGCGCCAGCAGCTGGAAGGGCCAGACCTACGAGCAGTACTTC.

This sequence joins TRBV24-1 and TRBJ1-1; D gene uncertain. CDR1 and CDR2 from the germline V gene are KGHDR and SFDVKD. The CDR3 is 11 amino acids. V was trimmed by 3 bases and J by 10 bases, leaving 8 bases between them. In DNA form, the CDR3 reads TGTGCCACCAGTGATGAGGGCCTAGCTTTCTTT. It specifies CATSDEGLAFF.

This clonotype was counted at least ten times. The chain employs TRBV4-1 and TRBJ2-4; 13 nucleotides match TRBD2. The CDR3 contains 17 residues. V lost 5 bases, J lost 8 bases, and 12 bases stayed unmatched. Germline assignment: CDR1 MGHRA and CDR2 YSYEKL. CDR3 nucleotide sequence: TGCGCCAGCAGCTCCGGGACTAGCGGGGTGCGTAGGGACATTCAGTACTTC. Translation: CASSSGTSGVRRDIQYF.

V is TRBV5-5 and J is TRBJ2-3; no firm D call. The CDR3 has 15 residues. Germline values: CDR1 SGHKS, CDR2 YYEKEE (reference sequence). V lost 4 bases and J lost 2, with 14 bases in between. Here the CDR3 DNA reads TGTGCCAGCAGCACTGATGGGTCAGCCACAGATACGCAGTATTTT. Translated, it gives CASSTDGSATDTQYF. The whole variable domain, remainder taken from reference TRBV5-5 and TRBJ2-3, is DAGVTQSPTHLIKTRGQQVTLRCSPISGHKSVSWYQQVLGQGPQFIFQYYEKEERGRGNFPDRFSARQFPNYSSELNVNALLLGDSALYLCASSTDGSATDTQYFGPGTRLTVL.